This entry describes one TCR beta chain. Its antigen remains unknown. Its ends do not fully match the called genes, so a read error is possible. Germline CDR1 reads SGHVT; CDR2 reads SQSDAQ. The CDR3 is 16 residues long. The entry originates in a study of T cell repertoires in cytomegalovirus infection. The overall study: CMV infection plus the matching HLA type was flagged by public TCR beta signatures. Overall study findings and caveats: The ex vivo response was dominated by HLA-C-restricted CMV-specific TCR beta clonotypes.

Via MiXCR, TCRdb re-called the reads, giving one row per CDR3 protein. Here the sample spans a few hundred thousand distinct CDR3 sequences, about 39% being singletons. The V call is TRBV7-4, the J call TRBJ1-4, with TRBD1 as a possible D gene (6 bases). Source: cultured PBMCs, taken from culture after CMV antigen stimulation. The TCR sequence derives from a human donor in good health (CMV status not recorded). Some clones in this sample may be carry-over from other donors' samples. In nucleotides, the CDR3 is TGTGCCAACAGCAGGGGAGGGGGATCAGCTAATGAAAAACTGTTTTTT. It yields the protein CANSRGGGSANEKLFF.